This entry lists 29 T cell receptor beta chains sequenced from one sample in a study of blood T cell repertoires in COVID-19. The protocol was immunoSEQ multiplex PCR, while the TCRdb copy is restricted to in-frame clones and leaves out a portion. The table records approximately 94,000 clones, about 89% of them present only once. Sequencing input: peripheral blood. The receptors originated from a woman between 50 and 59 years old in a cohort sampled during active COVID-19.

The chain links TRBV3-1 (or the pseudogene TRBV3-2) to TRBJ2-7; D gene unclear. Germline CDR1 LGHDT, CDR2 YNNKEL (reference sequence). The CDR3 covers 14 residues. The V and J ends lost 3 bases and 2 bases respectively, with 11 bases between them. In nucleotides, the CDR3 is TGTGCCAGCAGCCATACAGCAAGCACCTACGAGCAGTACTTC. Translating gives CASSHTASTYEQYF.

The count of this clone is one. The CDR3 loop reads CASSLDVRAGAFF. CDR3 bases: TGTGCCAGCTCACTTGATGTTAGGGCGGGAGCTTTCTTT. J is TRBJ1-1 and V is TRBV18; D is unresolved. This CDR3 region has 13 residues. Germline assignment: CDR1 KGHSH and CDR2 LQKENI. V was cut by 4 bases and J by 10 bases, with 16 bases left in between.

This chain uses TRBV27 with TRBJ2-7, with D perhaps matching TRBD1 (5 bases). Germline CDR1 reads MNHEY; CDR2 reads SMNVEV (reference sequence). This CDR3 comprises 15 residues. V was cut by 3 bases and J by 6 bases, with 18 bases left in between. CDR3 loop: CASSFAQGTSGEQYF. The CDR3 DNA reads TGTGCCAGCAGTTTCGCCCAGGGTACGTCGGGCGAGCAGTACTTC.

This clone showed up just a few times. This chain uses TRBV11-2 with TRBJ1-2, with no clear D. The V gene lost 4 bases and the J gene lost 4 bases, with 10 bases spanning the gap. CDR3 size: 13 residues. The germline V gene has CDR1 SGHAT and CDR2 FQNNGV. As DNA, the CDR3 is TGTGCCAGCAGCTCCGGGGTGGGCTATGGCTACACCTTC. Its protein product is CASSSGVGYGYTF.

This clone was recorded only once. The chain joins TRBV6-5 to TRBJ2-1, with 9 bases identical to TRBD1. This CDR3 comprises 13 residues. Germline loops: CDR1 MNHEY, CDR2 SVGAGI. With V trimmed by 6 bases and J by 7 bases, 4 bases remained unmatched. CDR3 sequence reads: CASRGQGRNEQFF. DNA for the CDR3: TGTGCCAGCAGGGGACAGGGACGGAATGAGCAGTTCTTC.

This chain connects TRBV29-1 to TRBJ1-2; a possible D gene is TRBD1 (5 bases). V lost 7 bases, J lost 2 bases, and 23 bases lay in between. This CDR3 has 16 residues. Per the germline V gene, CDR1 is SQVTM and CDR2 is ANQGSEA. CDR3 DNA: TGCAGCGCTCTCTTAAGGGAGGGGCCCTTGAACTATGGCTACACCTTC. This codes for CSALLREGPLNYGYTF.

V is TRBV28 and J is TRBJ2-1; TRBD2 matches at 8 bases. Germline assignment: CDR1 MDHEN and CDR2 SYDVKM. The CDR3 is 17 residues long. Losses at the gene ends were 2 bases for V and 5 bases for J; bases not matched to a gene: 11. The CDR3 reads CASSLGGSGSGNNEQFF. The CDR3 region has the DNA TGTGCCAGCAGTTTAGGGGGAAGCGGGAGTGGTAACAATGAGCAGTTCTTC.

The chain has TRBV5-1 and TRBJ1-6, with a weak D call TRBD1 (5 bases). The CDR3 consists of 14 residues. CDR1 and CDR2 from the germline V gene are SGHRS and YFSETQ. With 5 bases removed from V and 8 bases from J, the gap between germline ends came to 14 bases. CDR3 nucleotides: TGCGCCAGCAGGGGGGGTTTAGACCATTCACCCCTCCACTTT. This encodes CASRGGLDHSPLHF. Looking up the rest from reference TRBV5-1 and TRBJ1-6 gives the full variable domain: KAGVTQTPRYLIKTRGQQVTLSCSPISGHRSVSWYQQTPGQGLQFLFEYFSETQRNKGNFPGRFSGRQFSNSRSEMNVSTLELGDSALYLCASRGGLDHSPLHFGNGTRLTVT.

This clone has just a few counts. The rearrangement uses TRBV2 and TRBJ1-5; D not resolved. V was clipped by 3 bases and J by 2 bases, with 11 bases between them. This CDR3 region has 15 residues. CDR1 is SNHLY and CDR2 is FYNNEI in the germline V gene. CDR3 residues: CASSDANSGNQPQHF. In nucleotides, the CDR3 is TGTGCCAGCAGTGATGCCAATTCGGGCAATCAGCCCCAGCATTTT.

This sequence joins TRBV2 and TRBJ1-2; D is possibly TRBD1 (5 bases). V shed 4 bases and J shed 4 bases, with 13 bases lying between them. Germline CDR1 is SNHLY and CDR2 is FYNNEI. The CDR3 has 14 amino acids. CDR3 in DNA: TGTGCCAGCAGTGCCCAGGGAAACTTCTATGGCTACACCTTC. It encodes CASSAQGNFYGYTF.

The chain employs TRBV5-6 and TRBJ2-7, with D tentatively TRBD1 (6 bases). Trimming cost V 5 bases and J 6 bases, with 21 bases left between them. The CDR3 is made up of 15 amino acids. Looked up from germline, CDR1 is SGHDT and CDR2 is YYEEEE. CDR3 sequence reads: CASSPYPMAGAEQYF. CDR3 bases: TGTGCCAGCAGTCCCTACCCCATGGCAGGGGCCGAGCAGTACTTC. The full variable domain, completed using reference TRBV5-6 and TRBJ2-7, is DAGVTQSPTHLIKTRGQQVTLRCSPKSGHDTVSWYQQALGQGPQFIFQYYEEEERQRGNFPDRFSGHQFPNYSSELNVNALLLGDSALYLCASSPYPMAGAEQYFGPGTRLTVT.

The CDR3 here is CASSSRTTNSYNEQFF. CDR3 DNA: TGTGCCAGCAGCTCTCGGACGACTAACTCCTACAATGAGCAGTTCTTC. The V and J genes are TRBV5-5 and TRBJ2-1; maybe TRBD2 (5 bases). V was pared by 3 bases and J by 0 bases, with 13 bases between. The CDR3 length is 16 residues. CDR1 and CDR2 (germline): SGHKS, YYEKEE (reference sequence).

The chain has TRBV5-1 and TRBJ2-7; D gene uncertain. CDR1 is SGHRS and CDR2 is YFSETQ in the germline V gene. This CDR3 is 12 amino acids long. V gave up 3 bases and J gave up 2 bases, with 6 bases separating them. The CDR3 nucleotides are TGCGCCAGCAGCTACAGCACCTACGAGCAGTACTTC. This codes for CASSYSTYEQYF.

This chain joins TRBV10-3 and TRBJ2-5, with TRBD2 identical over 11 bases. Germline V lookup: CDR1 ENHRY, CDR2 SYGVKD. The CDR3 is made up of 13 amino acids. Unmatched junction bases numbered 4, after V lost 10 bases and J lost 3 bases. CDR3 in DNA: TGTGCCACACTAGCGGGAGTAGAAGAGACCCAGTACTTC. Amino acid sequence: CATLAGVEETQYF.

The V gene is TRBV5-1, the J gene TRBJ2-1; TRBD1 aligns across 7 bases. With V trimmed by 5 bases and J by 5 bases, 4 bases remained unmatched. This CDR3 is 13 amino acids long. The V gene's germline CDR1 is SGHRS and CDR2 YFSETQ. In nucleotides, the CDR3 is TGCGCCAGCAGGAGGGGGCTTAACAATGAGCAGTTCTTC. Translation gives CASRRGLNNEQFF.

The J gene is TRBJ2-3, the V gene TRBV18, with a weak D call TRBD2 (6 bases). Germline V gene data show CDR1 as KGHSH and CDR2 as LQKENI. CDR3 length: 16 amino acids. Between the trimmed V and J ends, which lost 1 base and 2 bases, there was a span of 13 bases. In DNA, the CDR3 is TGTGCCAGCTCACCACTGGTGGGGGGAAACACAGATACGCAGTATTTT. This sequence encodes CASSPLVGGNTDTQYF.

This clone came up once. For the CDR3, the DNA is TGCGCCAGCAGAATGGACGGAAAGGGGGCCCCCAGTACTGAAGCTTTCTTT. It encodes CASRMDGKGAPSTEAFF. This rearrangement joins TRBV5-1 to TRBJ1-1, with 7 bases that match TRBD1. Trimming at V came to 5 bases and at J to 5 bases, leaving 18 bases not matched to a gene. This CDR3 is 17 amino acids long. Germline values: CDR1 SGHRS, CDR2 YFSETQ. Combining the CDR3 with reference TRBV5-1 and TRBJ1-1 gives the whole variable domain KAGVTQTPRYLIKTRGQQVTLSCSPISGHRSVSWYQQTPGQGLQFLFEYFSETQRNKGNFPGRFSGRQFSNSRSEMNVSTLELGDSALYLCASRMDGKGAPSTEAFFGQGTRLTVV.

The chain links TRBV28 to TRBJ2-5, with 13 bases identical to TRBD2. Germline V gene data show CDR1 as MDHEN and CDR2 as SYDVKM. Trimming at V came to 6 bases and at J to 7 bases, leaving 5 bases not matched to a gene. The CDR3 runs to 14 residues. The DNA for the CDR3 is TGTGCCAGCAGCCTACGACTAGCGGGAGGGACCCAGTACTTC. It is translated as CASSLRLAGGTQYF.

The chain joins TRBV11-2 to TRBJ2-7; possibly TRBD2 for D (5 bases). The germline gives CDR1 SGHAT, CDR2 FQNNGV. Trimming removed 0 bases from V and 1 base from J, with 13 bases in between. The CDR3 length is 16 residues. CDR3 region: CASSLEDPGGSYEQYF. The CDR3 DNA reads as TGTGCCAGCAGCTTAGAAGACCCGGGCGGGTCCTACGAGCAGTACTTC. Looking up the rest from reference TRBV11-2 and TRBJ2-7 gives the full variable domain: EAGVAQSPRYKIIEKRQSVAFWCNPISGHATLYWYQQILGQGPKLLIQFQNNGVVDDSQLPKDRFSAERLKGVDSTLKIQPAKLEDSAVYLCASSLEDPGGSYEQYFGPGTRLTVT.

The gene calls are TRBV5-1 and TRBJ1-4; the D gene is possibly TRBD1 (6 bases). Between the trimmed V and J ends, which lost 4 bases and 2 bases, there was a span of 12 bases. The CDR3 is 15 residues long. Germline CDR1 and CDR2: SGHRS and YFSETQ. For the CDR3, the DNA is TGCGCCAGCAGCCCTACAGGGCACACTAATGAAAAACTGTTTTTT. Translation gives CASSPTGHTNEKLFF.

This chain uses TRBV19 with TRBJ2-2; TRBD2 matches 10 bases. V shed 1 base and J 3 bases; nucleotides not matched to a gene: 8. Germline CDR1 LNHDA, CDR2 SQIVND (reference sequence). This CDR3 contains 18 residues. CDR3 loop: CASSIAASGSADTGELFF. CDR3 sequence (DNA): TGTGCCAGTAGTATAGCGGCTAGCGGGAGTGCGGACACCGGGGAGCTGTTTTTT.

The chain joins TRBV4-1 to TRBJ1-1; no reliable D call. This CDR3 is 14 amino acids long. V gave up 0 bases and J gave up 9 bases, with 14 bases separating them. CDR1 MGHRA and CDR2 YSYEKL come from the germline V gene. The CDR3 DNA reads TGCGCCAGCAGCCAAGATCATGGAGGTGTGCAAGCTTTCTTT. It yields the protein CASSQDHGGVQAFF.

The chain combines TRBV11-2 with TRBJ2-2; D not certain. Germline lookup yields CDR1 SGHAT and CDR2 FQNNGV. With 2 bases removed from V and 1 base from J, the gap between germline ends came to 8 bases. This CDR3 region has 15 residues. The chain's CDR3 is CASSLRSGNTGELFF. CDR3 in DNA: TGTGCCAGCAGCTTACGGTCCGGGAACACCGGGGAGCTGTTTTTT.

The V and J genes are TRBV19 and TRBJ1-5; D is perhaps TRBD1 (5 bases). CDR1 and CDR2 from the germline V gene are LNHDA and SQIVND (reference sequence). V lost 5 bases and J lost 1, with 12 bases in between. There are 15 residues in the CDR3. The CDR3 coding sequence is TGTGCCAGTAGTCGCAGGCGGGGGAGCAATCAGCCCCAGCATTTT. Encoded protein: CASSRRRGSNQPQHF.

The rearrangement links TRBV5-1 to TRBJ2-3; 10 nucleotides agree with TRBD2. This CDR3 has 16 residues. Germline V lookup: CDR1 SGHRS, CDR2 YFSETQ. Trimming took 2 bases from V and 0 from J; bases not matched to a gene: 3. CDR3 DNA: TGCGCCAGCAGCTTAGGGACTAGCGTTAGCACAGATACGCAGTATTTT. Residues: CASSLGTSVSTDTQYF.

This chain joins TRBV11-1 and TRBJ2-1; 9 bases are a match to TRBD2. The J segment lost 8 bases and the V segment lost 4 bases, leaving 6 bases of the junction unmatched. Per the germline V gene, CDR1 is SGHAT and CDR2 is FQDESV (reference sequence). The CDR3 covers 14 residues. CDR3 loop: CASSSASGAHEQFF. The CDR3, as DNA: TGTGCCAGCAGCTCCGCTAGCGGGGCACATGAGCAGTTCTTC.

This clone was seen only once. The chain combines TRBV7-9 with TRBJ1-1, with no clear D. CDR1 SEHNR and CDR2 FQNEAQ come from the germline V gene (reference sequence). Trimming removed 5 bases from V and 3 bases from J, with 13 bases in between. The CDR3 has 14 amino acids. For the CDR3, the DNA is TGTGCCAGCAGCGTACAGAATTTAGACACTGAAGCTTTCTTT. Translated: CASSVQNLDTEAFF.

J is TRBJ2-7 and V is TRBV6-5; 9 bases are shared with TRBD2. This CDR3 comprises 15 residues. The V and J ends lost 5 bases and 4 bases, in that order; junction bases with no gene match: 9. The germline V gene encodes CDR1 MNHEY and CDR2 SVGAGI. The CDR3 loop reads CASSPNSGGTYEQYF. CDR3 nucleotide sequence: TGTGCCAGCAGTCCCAATAGCGGGGGAACTTACGAGCAGTACTTC.

The chain couples TRBV6-2 or TRBV6-3 to TRBJ1-2; weak D call: TRBD1 (6 bases). From germline, CDR1 is MNHEY and CDR2 SVGEGT. V was pared by 6 bases and J by 4 bases, with 12 bases between. The CDR3 loop spans 13 amino acids. The CDR3 DNA sequence: TGTGCCAGCAGCCAGACAGGTCCCTATGGCTACACCTTC. This sequence encodes CASSQTGPYGYTF.